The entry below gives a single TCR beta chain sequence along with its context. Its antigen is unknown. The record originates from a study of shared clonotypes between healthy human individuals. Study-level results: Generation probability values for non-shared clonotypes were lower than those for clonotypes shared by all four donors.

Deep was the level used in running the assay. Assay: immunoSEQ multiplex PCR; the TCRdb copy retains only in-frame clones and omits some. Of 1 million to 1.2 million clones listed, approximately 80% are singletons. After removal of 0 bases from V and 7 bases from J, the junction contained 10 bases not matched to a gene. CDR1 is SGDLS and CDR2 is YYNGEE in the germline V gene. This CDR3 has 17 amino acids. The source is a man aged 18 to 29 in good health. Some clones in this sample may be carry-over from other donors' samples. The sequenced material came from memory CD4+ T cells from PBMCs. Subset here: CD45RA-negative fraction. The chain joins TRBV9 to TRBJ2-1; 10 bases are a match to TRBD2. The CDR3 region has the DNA TGTGCCAGCAGCGTAGTCAGCGGGAGGGCCCAGGGGAATGAGCAGTTCTTC. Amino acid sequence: CASSVVSGRAQGNEQFF.